This T cell receptor (beta chain) was sequenced in a study of blood T cell repertoires in COVID-19. Study in general: Donors in the United States, Italy and Spain gave samples during acute or convalescent COVID-19. In each case, the material was cDNA or gDNA derived from T cells, B-cell-depleted T cells, or PBMCs.

The CDR3 has 15 residues. In germline, CDR1 is ENHRY, CDR2 SYGVKD. The junction had 2 bases not matched to a gene; V was cut back by 4 bases and J by 4 bases. Method: immunoSEQ multiplex PCR; TCRdb's copy keeps in-frame clones and lacks some. This sample yields 200,000 or so clones, of which less than 90% are seen a single time; around 21% belongs to the top ten. The chain has TRBV10-3 and TRBJ2-1, with 12 bases lining up with TRBD2. The sequence was collected from a human donor in a cohort sampled during active COVID-19. The sequencing input was peripheral blood. CDR3 bases: TGTGCCATCAGTGTCCTAGCGGGGGGGTACAATGAGCAGTTCTTC. Translation: CAISVLAGGYNEQFF.